Sequencing of this TCR beta chain was carried out in a study of Ad26.COV2.S vaccination and SARS-CoV-2 variants. Trimming pared 4 bases from V and 3 bases from J, leaving 15 bases between. CDR1 SGHTA and CDR2 FQGNSA come from the germline V gene. This CDR3 is built from 15 residues. This clone was detected only once. Sample treatment: some 20 received Ad26.COV2.S at low or high dose, single or two shots; 5 received placebo; per-sample allocation not given. Sampling was done on day 63 after the first vaccine or placebo injection. Libraries were prepared by immunoSEQ multiplex PCR; TCRdb keeps only in-frame clonotypes and omits some of them. The sample carries more than 400,000 clones, less than 95% recorded once.

Sequenced material: peripheral blood, taken in a trial of Ad26.COV2.S vaccine versus placebo. V gene TRBV7-2 combines with J gene TRBJ2-5; unclear D gene. The TCR was taken from a person aged 18-65 years who received the Ad26.COV2.S COVID-19 vaccine or a placebo. The CDR3 coding sequence is TGTGCCAGCAGCTATAGTCCCCGGCAGGAAGAGACCCAGTACTTC. Translated, it gives CASSYSPRQEETQYF.